The next 24 T cell receptor beta chains were all read from a single sample in a study of glioma-infiltrating T cells. Using RNA template, CDR3s of TCR alpha and beta were amplified with iRepertoire arm-PCR. TCRdb recomputed calls from the multiplex PCR reads with MiXCR, one row per CDR3 protein. Found here are about 3,200 distinct CDR3 sequences, 15% to 20% of them singletons; the top ten hold about 48%. The source material was glioma tissue, nonneoplastic brain tissue, or PBMCs (not recorded which). The receptors were gathered from a human donor with low-grade glioma or glioblastoma, undergoing nonglioma brain surgery, or in good health (not recorded which).

This clonotype is judged medium-sized. This chain connects TRBV28 to TRBJ1-2, with D hard to call. V lost 6 bases and J 4 bases, leaving 15 bases between the germline ends. Germline V CDR1 and CDR2: MDHEN, SYDVKM. The CDR3 totals 14 residues. The CDR3 loop reads CASRLNRLPYGYTF. CDR3 DNA sequence: TGTGCCAGCAGGCTGAACCGGTTACCCTATGGCTACACCTTC.

This clonotype showed up many times. The V and J genes are TRBV28 and TRBJ2-2; D gene unclear. Trimming stripped 0 bases from V and 7 bases from J, with 18 bases between. The CDR3 contains 17 residues. Germline lookup yields CDR1 MDHEN and CDR2 SYDVKM. This CDR3 is CASSLWGSTGFVGELFF. CDR3 in DNA: TGTGCCAGCAGTTTATGGGGAAGCACTGGATTTGTCGGGGAGCTGTTTTTT.

Ten or more counts support this clonotype. CDR3 amino acids: CASSKSRGYTF. CDR3 in DNA: TGTGCCAGTAGTAAATCGAGAGGCTACACCTTC. This chain links TRBV19 with TRBJ1-2; no firm D call. Trimming pared 4 bases from V and 8 bases from J, leaving 8 bases between. Germline V lookup: CDR1 LNHDA, CDR2 SQIVND (reference sequence). The CDR3 is 11 residues long.

By sample fraction, this clonotype is medium-sized. The chain recombines TRBV7-9 with TRBJ2-3, with 9 bases matching TRBD1. Germline-derived CDR1 and CDR2 are SEHNR and FQNEAQ (reference sequence). This CDR3 has 16 residues. V was pared by 3 bases and J by 4 bases, with 8 bases of the junction left unmatched. The CDR3 bases are TGTGCCAGCAGCTTCCCCAGGACAGGGGATCCAGATACGCAGTATTTT. It translates to CASSFPRTGDPDTQYF. Using reference TRBV7-9 and TRBJ2-3 for the parts outside the CDR3, the full variable domain is DTGVSQNPRHKITKRGQNVTFRCDPISEHNRLYWYRQTLGQGPEFLTYFQNEAQLEKSRLLSDRFSAERPKGSFSTLEIQRTEQGDSAMYLCASSFPRTGDPDTQYFGPGTRLTVL.

V gene TRBV11-2 combines with J gene TRBJ2-3; maybe TRBD2 (5 bases). The CDR3 totals 13 residues. The germline CDR1 and CDR2 sequences are SGHAT and FQNNGV. The CDR3 nucleotides read TGTGTCAGTGGTGCCAACAACGGAGGTACGCAGTATTTT. This codes for CVSGANNGGTQYF.

In its sample, this clonotype was seen many times. The rearrangement uses TRBV10-3 and TRBJ1-1; possibly TRBD1 for D (5 bases). V lost 3 bases, J lost 0 bases, and 8 bases lay in between. This CDR3 spans 14 amino acids. Germline assignment: CDR1 ENHRY and CDR2 SYGVKD. CDR3 in DNA: TGTGCCATCAGTGACTACAGGATGAACACTGAAGCTTTCTTT. As protein: CAISDYRMNTEAFF.

The CDR3 loop reads CASSHARDRGPYEQYV. The CDR3 DNA is TGTGCCAGCAGCCATGCCAGGGACAGGGGCCCCTACGAGCAGTACGTC. This rearrangement joins TRBV3-1 to TRBJ2-7; 10 positions agree with TRBD1. CDR1 LGHDT and CDR2 YNNKEL come from the germline V gene (reference sequence). The CDR3 is 16 residues long. Trimming cost V 3 bases and J 2 bases; bases outside gene matches: 7.

This clonotype is classed as medium-sized. The rearrangement uses TRBV27 and TRBJ1-5, with 7 bases aligning to TRBD1. The CDR3 totals 16 residues. Germline V lookup: CDR1 MNHEY, CDR2 SMNVEV (reference sequence). V gave up 0 bases and J gave up 0 bases; unmatched junction bases: 2. The CDR3 sequence is CASSLSPGGSNQPQHF. The CDR3 region has the DNA TGTGCCAGCAGTTTATCCCCAGGGGGTAGCAATCAGCCCCAGCATTTT.

This clonotype showed up many times. This sequence joins TRBV11-2 and TRBJ1-3; no reliable D call. The V end was cut by 8 bases, the J end by 0 bases, with 8 bases between. CDR1 and CDR2 (germline): SGHAT, FQNNGV. CDR3 length: 13 amino acids. CDR3 sequence reads: CASVRSSGNTIYF. In DNA form, the CDR3 reads TGTGCCAGCGTAAGGAGCTCTGGAAACACCATATATTTT.

Turning to this clonotype: Being one base from a much bigger clone, this may be a read error. The chain joins TRBV12-3 or TRBV12-4 to TRBJ2-3; 8 bases map to TRBD2. V was pared by 6 bases and J by 0 bases, with 8 bases of the junction left unmatched. This CDR3 has 16 amino acids. CDR3 in DNA: TGTGCCAGCAGCCATGAGCGGGGGCCTAGCACAGATACGCAGTATTTT. The encoded protein is CASSHERGPSTDTQYF.

This clonotype is termed medium-sized. The chain carries TRBV10-3 and TRBJ1-5; TRBD1 aligns across 11 bases. Germline trimming cut 6 bases from V and 4 bases from J; bases unmatched to any gene: 5. Germline-derived CDR1 and CDR2 are ENHRY and SYGVKD. The CDR3 runs to 15 residues. CDR3 in DNA: TGTGCCATCAGCCCTGGACAGGGGGCTAATCAGCCCCAGCATTTT. It specifies CAISPGQGANQPQHF.

This clonotype is medium-sized in the sample. This chain uses TRBV4-1 with TRBJ1-1; D uncertain. The germline V and J ends were trimmed by 4 bases and 1 base, with 13 bases remaining between them. CDR3 length: 15 amino acids. The germline V gene encodes CDR1 MGHRA and CDR2 YSYEKL. The CDR3 bases are TGCGCCAGCAGCCCCTACCAAGGTGGGAACACTGAAGCTTTCTTT. Protein sequence: CASSPYQGGNTEAFF.

Ten or more counts support this clonotype. The rearrangement joins TRBV10-3 to TRBJ1-5; weak D call: TRBD1 (6 bases). The V gene lost 3 bases and the J gene lost 4 bases, with 13 bases spanning the gap. Germline CDR1 reads ENHRY; CDR2 reads SYGVKD. The CDR3 runs to 15 residues. The CDR3 loop is CAISESGGANQPQHF. The CDR3 DNA reads TGTGCCATCAGTGAATCCGGGGGCGCGAATCAGCCCCAGCATTTT.

This clonotype was observed many times. This chain uses TRBV2 with TRBJ1-2; possible D gene TRBD1, 5 bases. V was pared by 7 bases and J by 4 bases, with 10 bases between. Germline CDR1 reads SNHLY; CDR2 reads FYNNEI. This CDR3 contains 12 residues. The CDR3 bases are TGTGCCAGCAATCCCGGGACCTATGGCTACACCTTC. It specifies CASNPGTYGYTF.

This clonotype was observed many times. V is TRBV5-1 and J is TRBJ2-3; tentative D call: TRBD2 (5 bases). Germline V lookup: CDR1 SGHRS, CDR2 YFSETQ. Trimming left V 4 bases short and J 1 base short, with 16 bases between. This CDR3 is built from 16 residues. CDR3 amino acids: CASSGMTTPGTDTQYF. In DNA, the CDR3 is TGCGCCAGCAGCGGGATGACTACCCCTGGCACAGATACGCAGTATTTT.

In regard to this clonotype: A much larger clonotype is one base distant, so this may be a read error. J is TRBJ1-6 and V is TRBV7-9; TRBD1 agrees at 9 bases. Germline assignment: CDR1 SEHNR and CDR2 FQNEAQ (reference sequence). The length of the CDR3 is 16 residues. After removal of 4 bases from V and 3 bases from J, the junction contained 4 bases not matched to a gene. In DNA form, the CDR3 reads TGTGCCAGCAGCTGGGGACAGGGCTTCTATAATTCACCCCTCCACTTT. Its protein is CASSWGQGFYNSPLHF.

This clonotype came up many times. The genes are TRBV24-1 and TRBJ2-1, with 7 bases lining up with TRBD1. The CDR3 runs to 18 residues. V trimming: 4 bases; J trimming: 0 bases; junction bases outside the gene matches: 11. Germline CDR1 KGHDR, CDR2 SFDVKD. CDR3 amino acids: CATSERQGLLSSYNEQFF. CDR3 DNA sequence: TGTGCCACCAGTGAGCGACAGGGTCTCCTGAGCTCCTACAATGAGCAGTTCTTC.

This clonotype came up many times. This chain uses TRBV3-1 with TRBJ1-1; 8 bases agree with TRBD1. Germline loops: CDR1 LGHDT, CDR2 YNNKEL (reference sequence). This CDR3 contains 16 residues. Losses at the gene ends were 3 bases for V and 2 bases for J; bases not matched to a gene: 8. Here the CDR3 DNA reads TGTGCCAGCAGCCACCCAACCGGACAGGGAAACACTGAAGCTTTCTTT. Protein sequence: CASSHPTGQGNTEAFF.

This clonotype appeared a single time. The chain links TRBV20-1 to TRBJ2-3; 10 bases map to TRBD1. The junction had 14 bases not matched to a gene; V was cut back by 5 bases and J by 9 bases. CDR1 and CDR2 (germline): DFQATT, SNEGSKA (reference sequence). There are 15 residues in the CDR3. In DNA, the CDR3 is TGCAGTGCTCAAGACCGGGACAGGGGTCTGCGGACGCAGTATTTT. Protein product: CSAQDRDRGLRTQYF.

Many counts were recorded for this clonotype. The chain carries TRBV4-1 and TRBJ1-3, with TRBD1 as a possible D gene (6 bases). This CDR3 is 17 amino acids long. The germline V gene has CDR1 MGHRA and CDR2 YSYEKL. The V end was cut by 3 bases, the J end by 0 bases, with 15 bases between. The CDR3 spells CASSQTDRQYSGNTIYF. The CDR3 nucleotides are TGCGCCAGCAGCCAGACGGACAGACAATACTCTGGAAACACCATATATTTT.

This clonotype was counted many times. The chain employs TRBV2 and TRBJ2-3; the match to TRBD2 covers 8 bases. Unmatched junction bases numbered 4, after V lost 10 bases and J lost 1 base. Germline CDR1 SNHLY, CDR2 FYNNEI. The CDR3 length is 13 residues. CDR3 protein: CATSLAGTDTQYF. The CDR3 nucleotides are TGTGCCACCTCACTAGCGGGCACAGATACGCAGTATTTT.

This clonotype was counted at least ten times. V is TRBV7-2 and J is TRBJ2-7; 11 positions match TRBD2. CDR3 length: 16 amino acids. The J segment lost 0 bases and the V segment lost 3 bases, leaving 4 bases of the junction unmatched. Germline V gives CDR1 SGHTA, CDR2 FQGNSA. CDR3 DNA: TGTGCCAGCAGCTTCTCTAGCGGGGGGAGCTCCTACGAGCAGTACGTC. This encodes CASSFSSGGSSYEQYV.

The rearrangement uses TRBV29-1 and TRBJ1-1; perhaps TRBD1 as D (6 bases). Germline lookup yields CDR1 SQVTM and CDR2 ANQGSEA. V lost 7 bases to trimming and J lost 4 bases, with 16 bases between them. The CDR3 has 13 residues. In nucleotides, the CDR3 is TGCAGCGGGGGGGCGGGATTACGCACTGAAGCTTTCTTT. Translated: CSGGAGLRTEAFF. Filled out from reference TRBV29-1 and TRBJ1-1, the complete variable domain reads SAVISQKPSRDICQRGTSLTIQCQVDSQVTMMFWYRQQPGQSLTLIATANQGSEATYESGFVIDKFPISRPNLTFSTLTVSNMSPEDSSIYLCSGGAGLRTEAFFGQGTRLTVV.

CDR3 bases: TGTGTTAGCAGTTCAGGGCACAAGCAGTACGTC. This gives the protein CVSSSGHKQYV. The chain employs TRBV6-2 or TRBV6-3 and TRBJ2-7; D is possibly TRBD1 (5 bases). CDR1 is MNHEY and CDR2 is SVGEGT in the germline V gene. The CDR3 runs to 11 residues.